The text below deals with one T cell receptor (beta chain). This clonotype showed up just a few times. Its antigen specificity is not known. No clone much larger than this one lies a single base away; base qualities are absent. This sample is drawn from a study of response to subunit inactivated influenza vaccine listed by TCRdb under 2018. With regard to the full study: Deep quantitative profiling of the T cell receptor repertoire was used in the study to follow responses to a trivalent subunit inactivated influenza vaccine. Study-level results and caveats: It was suggested by the authors that each seasonal influenza vaccination may recruit only a limited number of new T cells.

The CDR3 holds 16 amino acids from the cysteine to the phenylalanine. The kept DNA is CDR3 alone, 48 bases in frame from the first base. The junction shows trimming of 3 bases on V and 0 bases on J, plus 17 bases between the germline ends. Looking up the germline V gene (reference sequence) yields CDR1 DFQATT and CDR2 SNEGSKA. The sample's time point, from its label and the paper: 45 to 50 days after influenza vaccine administration. The library was prepared using RT-PCR. Instrument used: Illumina HiSeq 2500. TCRdb reran the public reads through fastp at Q25 and MiXCR, keeping productive beta chains. For every CDR3 protein sequence, its rows merge into one entry that carries the most common genes and DNA. The sample profile shows fewer than 700,000 distinct CDR3 sequences; 10% to 15% of them were found once. The top ten hold around 14% of the sample.

This receptor was taken from a man between 50 and 59 years old who received an inactivated influenza vaccine. Donor details come from another sample of the same person, matched by shared clones. The sample in question was PBMCs from blood, obtained more than 35 days after vaccination. Recombination connected TRBV20-1 to TRBJ1-1; the D region possibly corresponds to TRBD1 (5 bases align). The sequenced DNA: TGCAGTGCTAGTAAGGGTATGGGGGTCCTGAACACTGAAGCTTTCTTT. Translated, this is CSASKGMGVLNTEAFF.